This T cell receptor beta chain originates from a study of OX40 agonist ivuxolimab in advanced cancers. Some clones are missing from TCRdb's copy, which holds only in-frame ones; the method was immunoSEQ multiplex PCR. The table shows roughly 100,000 clones, with about 85% occurring only once. CDR3 length equals 12 residues. The V gene lost 2 bases and the J gene lost 12 bases, with 14 bases spanning the gap. The germline CDR1 and CDR2 sequences are MNHEY and SMNVEV (reference sequence). The sequencing used CD4+ or CD8+ T cells sorted from blood, collected in a trial of the OX40 agonist ivuxolimab. This TCR was recovered from an adult with an advanced solid tumor such as melanoma, head and neck, liver or kidney cancer. This rearrangement joins TRBV27 to TRBJ2-7, with D perhaps TRBD2 (6 bases). The CDR3 DNA reads TGTGCCAGCAGTTTAGGTTCCGGGAGTATGTACTTC. Translated: CASSLGSGSMYF.